Each of the 26 T cell receptor beta chains below was sequenced from the same sample in a study of T cell changes during pregnancy in multiple sclerosis. The table came from immunoSEQ multiplex PCR; TCRdb's copy has only in-frame clones and leaves some out. The sample has under 20,000 clones; approximately 87% are singletons. The starting material was CD8+ T cells from peripheral blood mononuclear cells, obtained after pregnancy. The receptor set was obtained from a female donor with multiple sclerosis, enrolled in a pregnancy study.

V usage is TRBV5-1 and J usage is TRBJ1-1; a weak D match, TRBD1 (5 bases). CDR3 size: 14 residues. The germline CDR1 and CDR2 sequences are SGHRS and YFSETQ. V shed 0 bases and J shed 2 bases, with 8 bases lying between them. DNA for the CDR3: TGCGCCAGCAGCTTGGCCGGGGGAAACACTGAAGCTTTCTTT. Translating gives CASSLAGGNTEAFF.

V usage is TRBV5-1 and J usage is TRBJ2-1, with D unresolved. V lost 2 bases and J 7 bases, leaving 7 bases between the germline ends. This CDR3 spans 12 amino acids. Germline V gene lookup returns CDR1 SGHRS and CDR2 YFSETQ. The DNA of the CDR3 is TGCGCCAGCAGCTTCTCGAGGAATGAGCAGTTCTTC. Translating gives CASSFSRNEQFF.

The rearrangement joins TRBV19 to TRBJ2-1; TRBD1 might be the D (6 bases). The CDR3 is 17 amino acids. Germline V gene sequence: CDR1 LNHDA, CDR2 SQIVND (reference sequence). V gave up 2 bases and J gave up 5 bases, with 19 bases separating them. CDR3 DNA: TGTGCCAGTAGTATAATGTTCAGGGGCCGTGAGGACAATGAGCAGTTCTTC. This gives the protein CASSIMFRGREDNEQFF.

The genes are TRBV10-2 and TRBJ2-7, with D unresolved. Trimming took off 0 bases at V and 6 bases at J, with 9 bases between the two ends. This CDR3 region has 13 residues. Per the germline V gene, CDR1 is WSHSY and CDR2 is SAAADI. The CDR3 sequence is CASSESISREQYF. In nucleotides, the CDR3 is TGCGCCAGCAGTGAGTCGATTAGCCGCGAGCAGTACTTC.

The chain carries TRBV6-5 and TRBJ1-2, with a weak D call TRBD1 (6 bases). This CDR3 has 15 amino acids. Germline V gene lookup returns CDR1 MNHEY and CDR2 SVGAGI. The V end was cut by 3 bases, the J end by 4 bases, with 15 bases between. The CDR3 spells CASSYRGGDVYGYTF. The CDR3 DNA reads as TGTGCCAGCAGTTATAGGGGGGGCGACGTCTATGGCTACACCTTC.

This clone was counted only a few times. This chain uses TRBV21-1 with TRBJ2-7; TRBD1 is the table's D call and was not checked against the DNA. TRBV21-1 is shown as a pseudogene. CDR3 length: 14 amino acids. CDR3: CASSLRHKWDEQYF. CDR3 in DNA: TGTGCCAGCAGCCTCCGACACAAATGGGACGAGCAGTACTTC.

This clone was found once. The chain carries TRBV6-1 and TRBJ1-4; 9 positions match TRBD1. CDR3 size: 15 residues. V lost 1 base to trimming and J lost 6 bases; unmatched junction nucleotides: 3. Germline V gene lookup returns CDR1 MNHNS and CDR2 SASEGT. The DNA for the CDR3 is TGTGCCAGCAGTGAAGAGGGACAGGGCCATGAAAAACTGTTTTTT. This gives the protein CASSEEGQGHEKLFF.

V usage is TRBV19 and J usage is TRBJ2-3; TRBD1 matches 10 bases. The J segment lost 4 bases and the V segment lost 4 bases, leaving 8 bases of the junction unmatched. The CDR3 extends over 16 amino acids. Germline assignment: CDR1 LNHDA and CDR2 SQIVND (reference sequence). CDR3 region: CASSSWGQGYADTQYF. The DNA for the CDR3 is TGTGCCAGTAGTAGTTGGGGACAGGGGTACGCAGATACGCAGTATTTT.

The chain couples TRBV27 to TRBJ1-2; 7 positions agree with TRBD1. The CDR3 is 16 residues long. Unmatched junction bases numbered 8, after V lost 0 bases and J lost 4 bases. Germline loops: CDR1 MNHEY, CDR2 SMNVEV (reference sequence). CDR3: CASSLSTGERGYGYTF. CDR3 DNA: TGTGCCAGCAGTTTATCAACAGGGGAACGGGGCTATGGCTACACCTTC.

The rearrangement joins TRBV6-5 to TRBJ1-3, with D maybe TRBD1 (5 bases). The CDR3 runs to 15 residues. The germline gives CDR1 MNHEY, CDR2 SVGAGI. Trimming removed 4 bases at V and 3 bases at J, with 13 bases between. The CDR3 DNA reads as TGTGCCAGCAGTTCATACAGGTTTCGTGGAAACACCATATATTTT. Its protein product is CASSSYRFRGNTIYF.

V and J are TRBV5-1 and TRBJ2-7, with 7 bases lining up with TRBD1. The V gene's germline CDR1 is SGHRS and CDR2 YFSETQ. The CDR3 sequence is 15 residues long. With 4 bases clipped from V and 3 bases from J, the junction kept 10 bases outside the gene matches. Here the CDR3 reads CASSPDGTDYYEQYF. CDR3 sequence (DNA): TGCGCCAGCAGCCCAGACGGGACAGATTACTACGAGCAGTACTTC. Using reference TRBV5-1 and TRBJ2-7 for the parts outside the CDR3, the full variable domain is KAGVTQTPRYLIKTRGQQVTLSCSPISGHRSVSWYQQTPGQGLQFLFEYFSETQRNKGNFPGRFSGRQFSNSRSEMNVSTLELGDSALYLCASSPDGTDYYEQYFGPGTRLTVT.

The V and J genes are TRBV29-1 and TRBJ2-3, with D possibly matching TRBD1 (5 bases). The CDR3 length is 15 residues. The germline CDR1 and CDR2 sequences are SQVTM and ANQGSEA. The V and J ends lost 0 bases and 2 bases respectively, with 12 bases between them. Here the CDR3 reads CSVEDLDSFTDTQYF. The CDR3, as DNA: TGCAGCGTTGAAGATCTTGACAGTTTCACAGATACGCAGTATTTT.

This clone was picked up a small number of times. The V call is TRBV6-5, the J call TRBJ2-1, with D perhaps TRBD2 (7 bases). With 0 bases removed from V and 5 bases from J, the gap between germline ends came to 14 bases. This CDR3 is built from 16 residues. Germline loops: CDR1 MNHEY, CDR2 SVGAGI. Here the CDR3 DNA reads TGTGCCAGCAGTTACTCGAGGCAGGGGAGGGACAATGAGCAGTTCTTC. Amino acid sequence: CASSYSRQGRDNEQFF.

This clone is a singleton in its sample. This CDR3 is CASQEGGTEAFF. As DNA, the CDR3 is TGTGCCAGCCAGGAGGGTGGCACTGAAGCTTTCTTT. The chain links TRBV27 to TRBJ1-1; D not resolved. The CDR3 totals 12 residues. V shed 8 bases and J shed 4 bases, with 11 bases lying between them. Germline V gene sequence: CDR1 MNHEY, CDR2 SMNVEV (reference sequence).

The chain employs TRBV19 and TRBJ1-3, with TRBD1 matching over 7 bases. The CDR3 has 14 amino acids. V dropped 6 bases and J dropped 4; count of bases not matched to a gene: 6. Germline CDR1 and CDR2: LNHDA and SQIVND (reference sequence). CDR3: CASSSDRQGNTIYF. DNA for the CDR3: TGTGCCAGTAGCTCGGACAGGCAGGGAAACACCATATATTTT.

The chain combines TRBV4-1 with TRBJ2-2, with D perhaps TRBD2 (5 bases). From germline, CDR1 is MGHRA and CDR2 YSYEKL. The CDR3 has 15 amino acids. Trimming left V 0 bases short and J 7 bases short, with 12 bases between. The DNA for the CDR3 is TGCGCCAGCAGCCAAGATCGGGGTTTCATCGGGGAGCTGTTTTTT. Its protein product is CASSQDRGFIGELFF.

The CDR3 loop reads CASSLYRGGADTQYF. For the CDR3, the DNA is TGTGCCAGCAGCTTATACAGGGGGGGTGCAGATACGCAGTATTTT. The chain carries TRBV7-2 and TRBJ2-3; D may be TRBD1 (8 bases). Germline values: CDR1 SGHTA, CDR2 FQGNSA. The V end was cut by 2 bases, the J end by 4 bases, with 13 bases between. This CDR3 region has 15 residues.

Judged by abundance, this clone is medium-sized. The chain couples TRBV6-4 to TRBJ2-2; D is perhaps TRBD1 (6 bases). This CDR3 comprises 14 residues. The germline gives CDR1 MRHNA, CDR2 SNTAGT. The V end was cut by 6 bases, the J end by 5 bases, with 13 bases between. The DNA for the CDR3 is TGTGCCAGCAGCCGGGACATAGGGACCGGGGAGCTGTTTTTT. Translation gives CASSRDIGTGELFF.

The V and J genes are TRBV10-3 and TRBJ1-1, with 9 bases aligning to TRBD1. J lost 4 bases, V lost 5 bases, and 5 bases had no gene match. Germline lookup yields CDR1 ENHRY and CDR2 SYGVKD. This CDR3 has 14 residues. CDR3 region: CAISSGTGSTEAFF. CDR3 nucleotides: TGTGCCATCAGTAGTGGGACAGGGAGCACTGAAGCTTTCTTT.

V is TRBV28 and J is TRBJ2-3, with TRBD2 identical over 7 bases. Per the germline V gene, CDR1 is MDHEN and CDR2 is SYDVKM. With V trimmed by 4 bases and J by 6 bases, 13 bases remained unmatched. The CDR3 extends over 16 amino acids. The CDR3 sequence: CASSSPLAGVSDTQYF. The CDR3 region has the DNA TGTGCCAGCAGTTCCCCCCTGGCGGGAGTCTCGGATACGCAGTATTTT.

The rearrangement links TRBV10-3 to TRBJ2-7, with D possibly matching TRBD1 (5 bases). Germline V gene sequence: CDR1 ENHRY, CDR2 SYGVKD. Trimming left V 7 bases short and J 0 bases short, with 13 bases between. The CDR3 runs to 14 residues. The CDR3 region has the DNA TGTGCCATCACCGACAGTCCTAGCTCCTACGAGCAGTACTTC. It yields the protein CAITDSPSSYEQYF.

The rearrangement links TRBV19 to TRBJ1-2; D gene uncertain. Looked up from germline, CDR1 is LNHDA and CDR2 is SQIVND (reference sequence). This CDR3 is built from 14 residues. Trimming took off 4 bases at V and 3 bases at J, with 12 bases between the two ends. The CDR3 nucleotides are TGTGCCAGTAGTACGGGAAGGGATTACTATGGCTACACCTTC. It yields the protein CASSTGRDYYGYTF.

The chain joins TRBV9 to TRBJ2-7; the match to TRBD2 covers 10 bases. From germline, CDR1 is SGDLS and CDR2 YYNGEE. This CDR3 contains 14 residues. V lost 0 bases and J lost 5; bases outside the gene matches: 2. The DNA of the CDR3 is TGTGCCAGCAGCGTAGGTGGGACTAGCGACGAGCAGTACTTC. This gives the protein CASSVGGTSDEQYF.

The J gene is TRBJ2-1, the V gene TRBV7-3; D uncertain. Germline V CDR1 and CDR2: SGHTA, FQGTGA. Trimming removed 2 bases at V and 4 bases at J, with 6 bases between. The CDR3 has 13 amino acids. CDR3 loop: CASSLYNYNEQFF. CDR3 nucleotide sequence: TGTGCCAGCAGCTTATATAATTACAATGAGCAGTTCTTC.

This sequence joins TRBV4-2 and TRBJ2-5, with 14 nucleotides matching TRBD2. There are 17 residues in the CDR3. Looked up from germline, CDR1 is LGHNA and CDR2 is YNFKEQ. V was clipped by 0 bases and J by 5 bases; unmatched bases: 5. CDR3 nucleotides: TGTGCCAGCAGCCAAGAGGGACTAGCGGGAGAGGCGGAGACCCAGTACTTC. This gives the protein CASSQEGLAGEAETQYF.

J is TRBJ1-5 and V is TRBV19; D uncertain. The germline V gene has CDR1 LNHDA and CDR2 SQIVND (reference sequence). The germline V and J ends were trimmed by 6 bases and 9 bases, with 9 bases remaining between them. This CDR3 region has 11 residues. Here the CDR3 DNA reads TGTGCCAGTAGAGACACCTGGCCCCAGCATTTT. It yields the protein CASRDTWPQHF.